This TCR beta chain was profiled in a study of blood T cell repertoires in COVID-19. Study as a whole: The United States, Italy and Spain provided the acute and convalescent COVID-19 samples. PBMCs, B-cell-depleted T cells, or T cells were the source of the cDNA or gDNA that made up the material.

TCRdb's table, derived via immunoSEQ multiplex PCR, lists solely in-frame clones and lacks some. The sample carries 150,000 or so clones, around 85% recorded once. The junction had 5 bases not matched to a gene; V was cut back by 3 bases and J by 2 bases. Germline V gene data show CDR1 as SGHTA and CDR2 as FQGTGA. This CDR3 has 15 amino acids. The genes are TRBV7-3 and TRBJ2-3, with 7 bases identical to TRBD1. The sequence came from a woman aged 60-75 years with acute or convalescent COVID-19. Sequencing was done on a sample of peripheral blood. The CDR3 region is CASSLQGVSTDTQYF. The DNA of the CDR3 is TGTGCCAGCAGCTTGCAGGGGGTTTCCACAGATACGCAGTATTTT.